What follows are 8 T cell receptor beta chains derived from one specimen sequenced in a study of T cells in localized non-small cell lung cancer. Sequencing used immunoSEQ multiplex PCR; TCRdb keeps in-frame clones, though not all of them. The data hold roughly 16,000 clones, with around 83% observed a single time. The input for sequencing was peripheral blood, taken before any cancer treatment. The receptors derive from a woman aged 35 to 75 with stage I lung adenocarcinoma.

This clone came up once. J is TRBJ1-2 and V is TRBV18, with D uncertain. Trimming took 6 bases from V and 3 from J, leaving 11 bases between them. The CDR3 length is 13 residues. Germline CDR1 reads KGHSH; CDR2 reads LQKENI. The CDR3 loop is CASSIGPDYGYTF. The CDR3 DNA sequence: TGTGCCAGCTCTATCGGACCGGACTATGGCTACACCTTC. Full variable domain (missing parts from reference TRBV18 and TRBJ1-2): NAGVMQNPRHLVRRRGQEARLRCSPMKGHSHVYWYRQLPEEGLKFMVYLQKENIIDESGMPKERFSAEFPKEGPSILRIQQVVRGDSAAYFCASSIGPDYGYTFGSGTRLTVV.

The rearrangement joins TRBV6-5 to TRBJ1-1; D is ambiguous. Trimming shortened V by 2 bases and J by 8 bases, and 12 bases separated the two germline ends. The germline V gene has CDR1 MNHEY and CDR2 SVGAGI. The CDR3 is 13 residues long. The chain's CDR3 is CASSYGSGGEAFF. The CDR3 DNA is TGTGCCAGCAGTTACGGTTCCGGCGGGGAAGCTTTCTTT.

The V gene is TRBV30, the J gene TRBJ1-3; D remains unclear. Germline V CDR1 and CDR2: GTSNPN, SVGIG (reference sequence). This CDR3 is 16 amino acids long. The V and J ends lost 3 bases and 1 base respectively, with 16 bases between them. The CDR3 sequence is CAWRARGRQSGNTIYF. The CDR3 DNA reads as TGTGCCTGGAGGGCTAGAGGTCGGCAGTCTGGAAACACCATATATTTT.

The CDR3 reads CASSALWTSGGASSYEQYF. For the CDR3, the DNA is TGTGCCAGCAGTGCCCTATGGACTAGCGGGGGGGCTAGCTCCTACGAGCAGTACTTC. This chain links TRBV6-1 with TRBJ2-7, with 15 positions matching TRBD2. The ends lost 4 bases at V and 0 bases at J; junction bases unmatched: 10. Germline V CDR1 and CDR2: MNHNS, SASEGT. CDR3 size: 19 residues.

This rearrangement joins TRBV6-7 to TRBJ1-3, with unresolved D. TRBV6-7 is noted as an ORF with a role that remains uncertain. This CDR3 contains 15 residues. V dropped 0 bases and J dropped 1 base, with 7 bases sitting between them. DNA for the CDR3: TGTGCCAGCAGTTACTCGACGGTATCTGGAAACACCATATATTTT. Translating gives CASSYSTVSGNTIYF.

The V gene is TRBV7-2, the J gene TRBJ1-1, with D possibly TRBD1 on 5 matching bases. In germline, CDR1 is SGHTA, CDR2 FQGNSA. The CDR3 is 14 amino acids. V lost 2 bases and J 5 bases, leaving 12 bases between the germline ends. The CDR3 is CASSLWGSHTEAFF. In nucleotides, the CDR3 is TGTGCCAGCAGCTTATGGGGGTCCCATACTGAAGCTTTCTTT.

The CDR3 region is CASSNSGGAYTGELFF. DNA for the CDR3: TGTGCCAGCAGTAACAGCGGGGGGGCATACACCGGGGAGCTGTTTTTT. The chain uses TRBV7-9 and TRBJ2-2; TRBD2 agrees at 10 bases. The germline V gene has CDR1 SEHNR and CDR2 FQNEAQ (reference sequence). This CDR3 has 16 amino acids. Losses at the gene ends were 6 bases for V and 3 bases for J; bases not matched to a gene: 7.

The J gene is TRBJ2-1, the V gene TRBV10-3; D ambiguous. This CDR3 is 15 amino acids long. CDR1 is ENHRY, CDR2 SYGVKD, per germline. The V and J ends lost 6 bases and 2 bases respectively, with 14 bases between them. The chain's CDR3 is CAIRGSQGTYNEQFF. The DNA of the CDR3 is TGTGCCATCAGAGGCTCCCAAGGGACCTACAATGAGCAGTTCTTC.